Listed below are T cell receptor beta chains from one sample, sequenced in a study of regulatory T cells in long-lasting Graves disease. TCRdb reanalysed the multiplex PCR reads using MiXCR and keeps one entry per CDR3 protein. The repertoire consists of hundreds of thousands of distinct CDR3 sequences, with about 16% occurring once and the leading ten covering more than 15%. These data also formed part of another study, on T cells in Graves' hyperthyroidism and ophthalmopathy.

The sample consisted of peripheral blood mononuclear cells (PBMCs), taken at new diagnosis, from a patient treated with antithyroid drugs. These receptors were collected from a woman in her twenties or thirties with Graves disease. Each CDR3 is given with its conserved first and last residue. Rows may omit the clone size; those that give it use once, few, many or a size class.

15	many	TRBV5-1	CASSIKTGPNSPLHF
14	many	TRBV6-1	CASSQTRTVQPQHF
13	many	TRBV7-9	CASSTSLGYEQYF
12	NA	TRBV3-1	CASSQGGAGGEF
12	NA	TRBV6-7	CASSRQGRGYTF
13	NA	TRBV29-1	CSVSVSGANVLTF
11	many	TRBV2	CASSVDRPTYF
13	many	TRBV7-9	CASSAKGGWTQYF
15	many	TRBV12-3/TRBV12-4	CASRRARQSSYEQYF
15	few	TRBV11-2	CASSGRTGPQETQYF
15	few	TRBV20-1	CSARVPAFSNQPQHF
18	NA	TRBV7-3	CASSLYGPSSGRTGELFF
10	many	TRBV29-1	CSTRKETQYF
15	NA	TRBV5-4	CASSLPTQGNYGHTF
16	many	TRBV28	CASIGSGTLTYNEQFF
12	many	TRBV28	CASSTPYNEQFF
12	many	TRBV28	CASTLPPYEQYF
16	few	TRBV7-9	CASSFPPNSFTDTQYF
14	NA	TRBV5-5	CASSLVQGFYEQYF
12	many	TRBV12-3/TRBV12-4	CAVRPSNYGYTF
15	few	TRBV6-2/TRBV6-3	CASAVRTGPGNTIYF
15	many	TRBV9	CASSVVGNLNTEAFF
16	many	TRBV12-3/TRBV12-4	CASSFQTGIMNTEAFF
16	many	TRBV6-5	CASSYSLPGLDQPQHF
13	NA	TRBV27	CASRQLQGTEAFF
13	NA	TRBV24-1	CATSEYGAGPQHF
13	NA	TRBV15	CATRGGAKQPQHF
13	many	TRBV12-3/TRBV12-4	CASSSRAFYGYTF
15	few	TRBV30	CAWSVRDLGFSPLHF
11	many	TRBV18	CASSHNYGYTF